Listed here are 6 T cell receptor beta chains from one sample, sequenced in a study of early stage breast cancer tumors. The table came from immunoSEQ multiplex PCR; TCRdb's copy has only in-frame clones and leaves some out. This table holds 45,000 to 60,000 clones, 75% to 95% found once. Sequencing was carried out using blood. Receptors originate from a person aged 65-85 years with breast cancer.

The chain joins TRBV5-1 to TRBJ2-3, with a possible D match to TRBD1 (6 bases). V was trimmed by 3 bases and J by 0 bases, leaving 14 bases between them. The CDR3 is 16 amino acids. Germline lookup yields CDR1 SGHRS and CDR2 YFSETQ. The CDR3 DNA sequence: TGCGCCAGCAGCTCCGAGGGACAACCGAGCACAGATACGCAGTATTTT. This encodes CASSSEGQPSTDTQYF.

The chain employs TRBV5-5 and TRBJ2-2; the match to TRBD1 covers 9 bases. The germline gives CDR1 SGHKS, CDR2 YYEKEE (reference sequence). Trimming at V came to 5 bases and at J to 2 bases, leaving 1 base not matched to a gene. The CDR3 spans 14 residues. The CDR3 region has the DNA TGTGCCAGCAGACAGGGGGCTAACACCGGGGAGCTGTTTTTT. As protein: CASRQGANTGELFF.

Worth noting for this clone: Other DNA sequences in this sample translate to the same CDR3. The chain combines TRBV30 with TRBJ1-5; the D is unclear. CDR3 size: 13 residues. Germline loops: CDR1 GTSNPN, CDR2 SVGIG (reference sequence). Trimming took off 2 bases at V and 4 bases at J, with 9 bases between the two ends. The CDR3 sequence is CAWSPGGNQPQHF. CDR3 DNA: TGTGCCTGGAGTCCCGGCGGAAATCAGCCCCAGCATTTT.

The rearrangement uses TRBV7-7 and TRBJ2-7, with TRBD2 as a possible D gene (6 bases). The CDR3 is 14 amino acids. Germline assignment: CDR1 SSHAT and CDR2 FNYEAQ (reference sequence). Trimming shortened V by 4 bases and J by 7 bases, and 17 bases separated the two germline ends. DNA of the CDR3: TGTGCCAGCAGCTCTAGGGACTCAGGAGGAGAGCAGTACTTC. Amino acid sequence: CASSSRDSGGEQYF.

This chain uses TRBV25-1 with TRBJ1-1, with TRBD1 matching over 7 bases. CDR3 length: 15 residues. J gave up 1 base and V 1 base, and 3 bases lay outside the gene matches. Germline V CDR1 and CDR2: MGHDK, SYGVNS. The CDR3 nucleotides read TGTGCCAGCAGTGAATGGGACAGTCCGAACACTGAAGCTTTCTTT. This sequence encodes CASSEWDSPNTEAFF.

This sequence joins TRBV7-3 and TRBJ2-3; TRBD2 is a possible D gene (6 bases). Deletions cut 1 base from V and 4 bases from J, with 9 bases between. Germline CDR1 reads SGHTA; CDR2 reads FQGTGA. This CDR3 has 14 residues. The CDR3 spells CASSLMRESDTQYF. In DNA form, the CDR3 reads TGTGCCAGCAGCTTAATGCGGGAATCAGATACGCAGTATTTT. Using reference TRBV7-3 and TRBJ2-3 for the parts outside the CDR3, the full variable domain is GAGVSQTPSNKVTEKGKYVELRCDPISGHTALYWYRQSLGQGPEFLIYFQGTGAADDSGLPNDRFFAVRPEGSVSTLKIQRTERGDSAVYLCASSLMRESDTQYFGPGTRLTVL.